This T cell receptor beta chain stems from a study of cytomegalovirus exposure and HLA in healthy donors. Study at large: Across some 400 genotyped donors, around 82% landed in the Caucasian-associated ancestry cluster.

With regard to this clone: What it recognizes is unknown.

General study findings and limits: CMV serostatus was the only immune exposure information that was available. In a later analysis, a genetic analysis reported fewer productive-TCR N-insertions in an Asian-associated ancestry cluster than the cohort average. Most observed TCR sequences were rare, whereas some public TCRs were detected in many donors.

This CDR3 is built from 14 residues. V was cut by 6 bases and J by 4 bases, with 13 bases left in between. The germline CDR1 and CDR2 sequences are SGHNT and YENEEA. PCR primers comprised 60 Vbeta and 13 Jbeta primers. Here immunoSEQ multiplex PCR was the method, and the copy in TCRdb shows in-frame clones only, minus some. Here the sample spans 150,000 to 250,000 clones, 82% being singletons. The receptor was isolated from a woman in her forties or fifties in good health and CMV-seropositive. Sequencing was performed on PBMCs. The V call is TRBV11-3, the J call TRBJ2-1; the D gene is possibly TRBD2 (5 bases). The CDR3 loop reads CASSHSGAYNEQFF. The CDR3 bases are TGTGCCAGCAGTCACAGCGGAGCATACAATGAGCAGTTCTTC.